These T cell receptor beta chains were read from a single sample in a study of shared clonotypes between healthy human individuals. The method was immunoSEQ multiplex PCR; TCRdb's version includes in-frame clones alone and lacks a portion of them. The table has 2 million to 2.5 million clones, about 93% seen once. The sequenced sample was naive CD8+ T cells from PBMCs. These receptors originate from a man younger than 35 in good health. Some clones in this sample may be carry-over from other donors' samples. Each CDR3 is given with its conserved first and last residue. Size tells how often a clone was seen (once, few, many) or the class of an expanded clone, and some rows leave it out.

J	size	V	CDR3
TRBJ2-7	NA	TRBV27	CASSSLPLSGNPSYEQYF
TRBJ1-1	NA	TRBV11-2	CASRGGLQEGAFF
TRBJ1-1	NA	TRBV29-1	CSGSPGDIKEMNTEAFF
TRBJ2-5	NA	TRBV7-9	CASSLGSVQETQYF
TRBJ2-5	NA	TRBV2	CASSERSRQETQYF
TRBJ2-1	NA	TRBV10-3	CAISESPPSSSYNEQFF
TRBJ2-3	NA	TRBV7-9	CASRLLTDTQYF
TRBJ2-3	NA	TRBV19	CASSPTGLAGFTDTQYF
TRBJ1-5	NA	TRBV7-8	CASSLGRVRDQPQHF
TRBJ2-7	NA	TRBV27	CASSFLRGSSYEQYF
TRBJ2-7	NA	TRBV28	CASRGGYEQYF
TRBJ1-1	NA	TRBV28	CASRDRGYTEAFF
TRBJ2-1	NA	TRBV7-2	CASSLALTGTRRSYNEQFF
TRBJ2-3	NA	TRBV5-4	CASGRKLNGDTQYF
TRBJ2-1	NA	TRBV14	CASSQGGSEQFF
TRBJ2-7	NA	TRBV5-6	CASSLGTATYEQYF
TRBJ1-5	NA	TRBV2	CASSGGGGRQPQHF
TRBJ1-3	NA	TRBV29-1	CSVQGSEGNTIYF
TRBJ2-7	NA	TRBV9	CASSPYRSSYEQYF
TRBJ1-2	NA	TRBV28	CASTSRVGSYGYTF
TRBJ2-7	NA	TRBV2	CASRGFGGPEQYF
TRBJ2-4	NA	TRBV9	CASSVSTGTNIQYF
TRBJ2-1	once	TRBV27	CASRPRVAVSYNEQFF
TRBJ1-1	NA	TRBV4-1	CASSEYQGKNTEAFF
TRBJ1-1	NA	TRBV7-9	CASSPLGGKNTEAFF
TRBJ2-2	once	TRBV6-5	CASSYSLTGIGELFF
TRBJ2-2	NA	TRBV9	CASSSPTLLASNTGELFF
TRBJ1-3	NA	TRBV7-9	CASSEGTASGNTIYF
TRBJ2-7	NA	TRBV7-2	CASSAGTGGTWEQYF
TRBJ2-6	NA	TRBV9	CASSVVFSGAGANVLTF
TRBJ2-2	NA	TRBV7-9	CASTYTGELFF
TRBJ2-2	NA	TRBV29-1	CSVEPAGDGTGELFF
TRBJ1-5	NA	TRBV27	CASSLQLGGMPQHF
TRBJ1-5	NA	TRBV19	CASTQGFGDIQKRPQHF
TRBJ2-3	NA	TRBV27	CASSLSWGPTDTQYF
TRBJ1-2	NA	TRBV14	CASSQDGGRVFGYTF
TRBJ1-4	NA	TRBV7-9	CASSLGVTSSNEKLFF
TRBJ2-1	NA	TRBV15	CATSRDRKGRNEQFF
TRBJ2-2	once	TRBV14	CASSQDGGPYTGELFF
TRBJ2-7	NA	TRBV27	CASSLLTGQGARYEQYF
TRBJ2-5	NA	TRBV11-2	CASSSLGLAGGPSEETQYF